This T cell receptor beta chain was observed in a study of glioma-infiltrating T cells (dated by TCRdb to about 2016). Background for the entire study: TCR alpha- and beta-chain repertoires were sequenced from glioma tissue, non-neoplastic brain tissue and matched peripheral blood mononuclear cells. Three low-grade glioma patients, several primary glioblastoma patients, and three non-glioma patients who contributed non-neoplastic brain tissue made up the paired cohort. To gauge divergence between tissue and blood T-cell populations, every tissue-infiltrating repertoire was compared against the peripheral blood repertoire from the same patient. What the authors observed across the whole study: VJ-independent divergence between tissue and blood was found to be below expectation in non-neoplastic patients but above expectation in all gliomas, particularly low-grade gliomas. Very few CDR3 sequences were shared between tissue and blood, attributed to high CDR3 diversity and limited sampling. Small numbers underpinned the group comparisons: under ten glioblastoma patients, three low-grade glioma patients and three non-neoplastic patients.

TCR alpha and beta CDR3 regions were amplified with the iRepertoire nested amplicon-rescue multiplex PCR (arm-PCR) platform from RNA. The input for one-step reverse transcription and amplification was about 85-400 ng of tissue mRNA or PBMC total RNA. Following bead purification, Illumina adapters were added by a secondary multiplex PCR, and libraries between 200 and 400 bp were gel-purified. Internal 6-nucleotide barcodes were carried by the libraries and were used for demultiplexing. Sequencing of libraries was performed on an Illumina MiSeq with 2x220 or 2x250 nucleotide paired-end reads. As for the authors' bioinformatics: FLASH 1.2.11 was used to merge paired reads, and BWA-MEM then aligned the reads to the GRCh37 human genome before TRA and TRB reads were extracted. An IMGT-derived reference of cassette sequences and CDR3 motifs, with pseudogenes included, was used for V and J assignment. Reads were translated in three frames, and productive CDR3s were defined by a C…FGXG motif without stop codons. Clonotypes were defined as unique combinations of V-J cassette pair and CDR3 amino acid sequence. Reads were filtered by Hamming distance, thresholded by each sample's sequence error rate in mapped regions. TCRdb reanalyzed the raw reads on its own, using fastp at Q25 for trimming and MiXCR for clone calling, and kept in-frame beta chains. Each entry is one CDR3 protein sequence, shown with its most common DNA and genes. In this record, the V and J calls reflect TCRdb's handling and not the investigators' own analysis. Present in this sample are roughly 200,000 distinct CDR3 sequences, 32% of which were seen just once. Around 20% of the sample comes from the top ten.

Its CDR3 holds 15 amino acids, cysteine through phenylalanine. This entry keeps only the CDR3 DNA: 45 bases, framed from base 1. From the germline V gene, CDR1 is MDHEN and CDR2 is SYDVKM. V lost 4 bases and J lost 5 bases; the stretch between them is 16 bases long. This clonotype was counted ten times or more. What this receptor recognizes is not known. Base-call qualities are not available, and no considerably larger clone is one nucleotide away. The receptor's source is a human donor with low-grade glioma or glioblastoma, undergoing nonglioma brain surgery, or in good health (not recorded which). This receptor chain uses TRBV28 and TRBJ2-3, and TRBD2 may be the D gene, going by 6 matching bases. Sequencing was carried out using glioma tissue, nonneoplastic brain tissue, or PBMCs (not recorded which). CDR3 region: CASSSWGTFQDTQYF. The base sequence is TGTGCCAGCAGTTCCTGGGGGACTTTTCAAGATACGCAGTATTTT.